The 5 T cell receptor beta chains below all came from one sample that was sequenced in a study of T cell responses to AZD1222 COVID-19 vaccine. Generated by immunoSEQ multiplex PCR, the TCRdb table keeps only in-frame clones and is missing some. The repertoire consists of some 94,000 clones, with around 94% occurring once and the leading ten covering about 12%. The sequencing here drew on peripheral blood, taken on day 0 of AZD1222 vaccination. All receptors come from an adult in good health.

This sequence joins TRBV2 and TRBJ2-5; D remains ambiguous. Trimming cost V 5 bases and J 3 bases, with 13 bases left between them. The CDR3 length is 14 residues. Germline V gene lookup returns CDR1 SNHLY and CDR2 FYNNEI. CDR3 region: CASSLPGVKETQYF. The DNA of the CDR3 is TGTGCCAGCAGTCTCCCTGGGGTAAAAGAGACCCAGTACTTC. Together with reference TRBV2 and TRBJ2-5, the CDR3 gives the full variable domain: EPEVTQTPSHQVTQMGQEVILRCVPISNHLYFYWYRQILGQKVEFLVSFYNNEISEKSEIFDDQFSVERPDGSNFTLKIRSTKLEDSAMYFCASSLPGVKETQYFGPGTRLLVL.

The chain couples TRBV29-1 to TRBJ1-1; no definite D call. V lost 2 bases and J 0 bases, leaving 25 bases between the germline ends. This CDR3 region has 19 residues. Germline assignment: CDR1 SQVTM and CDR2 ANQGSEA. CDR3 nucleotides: TGCAGCGTTGAAAGGGTTGGCCGAATCGTCGGCCATATGAACACTGAAGCTTTCTTT. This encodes CSVERVGRIVGHMNTEAFF.

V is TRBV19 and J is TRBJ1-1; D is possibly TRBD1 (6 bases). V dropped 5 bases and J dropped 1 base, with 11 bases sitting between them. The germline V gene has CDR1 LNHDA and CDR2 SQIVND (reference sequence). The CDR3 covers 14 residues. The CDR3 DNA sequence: TGTGCCAGTAGTTCAGGACAGACGAACACTGAAGCTTTCTTT. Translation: CASSSGQTNTEAFF.

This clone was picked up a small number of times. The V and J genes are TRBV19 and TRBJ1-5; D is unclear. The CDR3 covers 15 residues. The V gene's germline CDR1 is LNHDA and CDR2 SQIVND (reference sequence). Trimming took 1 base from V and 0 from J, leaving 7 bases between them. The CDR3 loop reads CASSIGGGSNQPQHF. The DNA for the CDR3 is TGTGCCAGTAGTATAGGGGGTGGTAGCAATCAGCCCCAGCATTTT.

Written as DNA, the CDR3 is TGCGCCAGCAGCCACCCGTCGGATCAGGTGTCCCCGGGATTTAATGAGCAGTTCTTC. Encoded protein: CASSHPSDQVSPGFNEQFF. The V call is TRBV4-1, the J call TRBJ2-1, with D possibly matching TRBD2 (5 bases). V was clipped by 3 bases and J by 7 bases, with 28 bases between them. CDR1 is MGHRA and CDR2 is YSYEKL in the germline V gene. This CDR3 has 19 residues.